The rows below give T cell receptor beta chains drawn from one sample of a study of shared clonotypes between healthy human individuals. The data were produced by immunoSEQ multiplex PCR, yet TCRdb's version contains in-frame clones alone and is incomplete. Of roughly 1,000,000 clones listed, about 84% are singletons. Sample: memory CD4+ T cells from PBMCs. These TCRs come from a man aged 18 to 29 in good health. Some clones in this sample may be carry-over from other donors' samples. Both conserved end residues are part of each CDR3. D genes are given only for firm matches. Clone size is stated in some rows and not others, as once, few, many or a class when expanded.

D: TRBD2; V: TRBV7-3; size: .; J: TRBJ2-2; DNA: TGTGCCAGCAGCCCCCGAAGCGGGGTGGACGGGGAGCTGTTTTTT; CDR3: CASSPRSGVDGELFF
D: .; V: TRBV29-1; size: .; J: TRBJ2-7; DNA: TGCAGCGTTGAAGTAGTCCAGGGAAAGGGCTACGAGCAGTACTTC; CDR3: CSVEVVQGKGYEQYF
D: .; V: TRBV7-2; size: .; J: TRBJ2-7; DNA: TGTGCCAGCAGCTTTTTAGCGGTAAACTCCTACGAGCAGTACTTC; CDR3: CASSFLAVNSYEQYF
D: TRBD1; V: TRBV30; size: .; J: TRBJ1-1; DNA: TGTGCCTTCCGGTTTTTTTACGGACAGGGTAAAGACACTGAAGCTTTCTTT; CDR3: CAFRFFYGQGKDTEAFF
D: TRBD1; V: TRBV11-3; size: .; J: TRBJ2-3; DNA: TGTGCCAGCAGCCCCCAATGGACAGGGGTAGATACGCAGTATTTT; CDR3: CASSPQWTGVDTQYF
D: .; V: TRBV18; size: few; J: TRBJ1-4; DNA: TGTGCCAGCTCACCACCGGACGGGGGCTGGGGAAAACTGTTTTTT; CDR3: CASSPPDGGWGKLFF
D: TRBD2; V: TRBV14; size: .; J: TRBJ2-1; DNA: TGTGCCAGCAGCCATCGAGGACTAGCCTCCTACAATGAGCAGTTCTTC; CDR3: CASSHRGLASYNEQFF
D: .; V: TRBV25-1; size: .; J: TRBJ2-7; DNA: TGTGCCAGCAGTGAGGGACGGCTCTCCTACGAGCAGTACTTC; CDR3: CASSEGRLSYEQYF
D: .; V: TRBV7-4; size: .; J: TRBJ2-3; DNA: TGTGCCAGCAGCCACCATCGGGGGACTAGCACAGATACGCAGTATTTT; CDR3: CASSHHRGTSTDTQYF
D: .; V: TRBV5-1; size: .; J: TRBJ2-3; DNA: TGCGCCAGCAGACCTACCGTGACAGGCGGGGATACGCAGTATTTT; CDR3: CASRPTVTGGDTQYF
D: TRBD2; V: TRBV2; size: .; J: TRBJ2-2; DNA: TGTGCCAGCAAAGGAGCGGGGCCCACCGGGGAGCTGTTTTTT; CDR3: CASKGAGPTGELFF
D: .; V: TRBV15; size: .; J: TRBJ2-7; DNA: TGTGCCACCAGCAGAGGTGGAAGTCTGGGGTCCTACGAGCAGTACTTC; CDR3: CATSRGGSLGSYEQYF
D: .; V: TRBV5-1; size: .; J: TRBJ2-2; DNA: TGCGCCAGCAGCAGGGGACTTAACACCGGGGAGCTGTTTTTT; CDR3: CASSRGLNTGELFF
D: TRBD1; V: TRBV19; size: .; J: TRBJ1-1; DNA: TGTGCCAGTAGTATCCCCGGACAGGGTGGCCCTAAAGCTTTCTTT; CDR3: CASSIPGQGGPKAFF
D: TRBD2; V: TRBV7-8; size: .; J: TRBJ2-3; DNA: TGTGCCAGCAGCATCACTAGCGGGAGCACAGATACGCAGTATTTT; CDR3: CASSITSGSTDTQYF
D: .; V: TRBV7-9; size: .; J: TRBJ1-1; DNA: TGTGCCAGCAGCCCGCCATCTCGGGGGAACACTGAAGCTTTCTTT; CDR3: CASSPPSRGNTEAFF
D: .; V: TRBV5-6; size: .; J: TRBJ2-5; DNA: TGTGCCAGCAGCTTTGGGGGGCCGGGGCAAGAGACCCAGTACTTC; CDR3: CASSFGGPGQETQYF
D: .; V: TRBV28; size: .; J: TRBJ2-2; DNA: TGTGCCAGCAGTTTAAATACGGGACTCCTGAACACCGGGGAGCTGTTTTTT; CDR3: CASSLNTGLLNTGELFF
D: TRBD1; V: TRBV2; size: .; J: TRBJ2-1; DNA: TGTGCCAGCGCGACAGGGCGTACCTACAATGAGCAGTTCTTC; CDR3: CASATGRTYNEQFF
D: .; V: TRBV7-9; size: .; J: TRBJ2-7; DNA: TGTGCCAGCAGCCGACGGGCGGGATACTACGAGCAGTACTTC; CDR3: CASSRRAGYYEQYF
D: TRBD2; V: TRBV27; size: .; J: TRBJ2-7; DNA: TGTGCCAGCAGTTTCTCGCTTAGCGGGATTTACGAGCAGTACTTC; CDR3: CASSFSLSGIYEQYF
D: .; V: TRBV7-3; size: .; J: TRBJ2-2; DNA: TGTGCCAGCAGCTTATATTCCTTGAACACCGGGGAGCTGTTTTTT; CDR3: CASSLYSLNTGELFF
D: TRBD1; V: TRBV5-4; size: .; J: TRBJ1-2; DNA: TGTGCCAGCAGCTCTGGACAGGGCCAGGATGGCTACACCTTC; CDR3: CASSSGQGQDGYTF
D: .; V: TRBV7-2; size: .; J: TRBJ2-5; DNA: TGTGCCAGCAGCCCAAGGAGGGCCGAGACCCAGTACTTC; CDR3: CASSPRRAETQYF
D: .; V: TRBV7-3; size: few; J: TRBJ2-1; DNA: TGTGCCAGCAGCTTATCGGTGAATGAGCAGTTCTTC; CDR3: CASSLSVNEQFF
D: .; V: TRBV5-5; size: .; J: TRBJ1-5; DNA: TGTGCCAGCAGCCCATTGGGGGGCGGGCAGCCCCAGCATTTT; CDR3: CASSPLGGGQPQHF
D: TRBD2; V: TRBV5-1; size: .; J: TRBJ2-1; DNA: TGCGCCAGCAGCCCGGGACTAGCGACCTACAATGAGCAGTTCTTC; CDR3: CASSPGLATYNEQFF
D: .; V: TRBV28; size: once; J: TRBJ2-7; DNA: TGTGCCAGCAGTCCGCCCGGGACACTTACCTACGAGCAGTACTTC; CDR3: CASSPPGTLTYEQYF
D: .; V: TRBV4-3; size: .; J: TRBJ1-2; DNA: TGCGCCAGCAGCCAACGCCCAAATGGGGGGTTTGGCTACACCTTC; CDR3: CASSQRPNGGFGYTF
D: .; V: TRBV7-2; size: .; J: TRBJ1-1; DNA: TGTGCCAGCAGCTTAGGCGGGGGGTACACTGAAGCTTTCTTT; CDR3: CASSLGGGYTEAFF
D: .; V: TRBV4-1; size: .; J: TRBJ1-5; DNA: TGCGCCAGCAGCCAGGGCCCCTGGGGCAATCAGCCCCAGCATTTT; CDR3: CASSQGPWGNQPQHF